Listed here are 2 T cell receptor beta chains from one sample, sequenced in a study of cytomegalovirus exposure and HLA in healthy donors. PCR employed 60 Vbeta and 13 Jbeta primers. The data were produced by immunoSEQ multiplex PCR, yet TCRdb's version contains in-frame clones alone and is incomplete. The sample shows about 150,000 clones, around 79% of them seen only once. The sequenced material came from PBMCs. The receptors originated from a man younger than 30 in good health and CMV-seronegative.

The chain recombines TRBV5-1 with TRBJ2-3; 10 bases are shared with TRBD2. Per the germline V gene, CDR1 is SGHRS and CDR2 is YFSETQ. The CDR3 sequence is 15 residues long. Trimming removed 5 bases from V and 5 bases from J; junction bases left unmatched: 8. CDR3 DNA sequence: TGCGCCAGCAGACACAGCGGGGGGGAGGAAGATACGCAGTATTTT. This translates into CASRHSGGEEDTQYF.

V and J are TRBV20-1 and TRBJ1-4, with a possible D match to TRBD1 (6 bases). The CDR3 contains 11 residues. From germline, CDR1 is DFQATT and CDR2 SNEGSKA (reference sequence). DNA of the CDR3: TGCGCTTCGCCGCCTGGGGGCAAACTGTTTTTT. Protein product: CASPPGGKLFF.